This TCR beta chain derives from a study of blood T cell repertoires in COVID-19. In the original workflow: Estimation of nucleated cell counts relied on the amplification of reference gene primers. Measured with immunoSEQ multiplex PCR; TCRdb has only the in-frame clones, and not every one. V, J and clone size are those of that table, while D and trimming were read from the DNA. The profile shows around 72,000 clones, 88% of them singletons. The ends lost 6 bases at V and 7 bases at J; junction bases unmatched: 9. This CDR3 spans 14 amino acids. Germline CDR1 SQVTM, CDR2 ANQGSEA. The sequence came from a man in his forties or fifties with acute or convalescent COVID-19. Input material: peripheral blood. The rearrangement joins TRBV29-1 to TRBJ2-2, with 9 nucleotides matching TRBD1. Written as DNA, the CDR3 is TGCAGCGTCACAGGGGGCGCTTTTGGCGGGGAGCTGTTTTTT. Protein sequence: CSVTGGAFGGELFF.